The 17 T cell receptor beta chains below all came from one sample that was sequenced in a study of shared clonotypes between healthy human individuals. The naive CD8 fraction comprised CD45RO-negative cells positively selected for CCR7 and excluded terminally differentiated effector memory CD45RA+ cells. Assay: immunoSEQ multiplex PCR; the TCRdb copy retains only in-frame clones and omits some. The table records about 2 million clones, over 85% of them present only once. The sample comprised naive CD8+ T cells sorted from blood. All receptors come from a man between 18 and 35 years old in good health.

As concerns this clone: The same CDR3 also results from other DNA sequences found in this sample. In DNA form, the CDR3 reads TGCGCCAGCAGCTTGGCGGGTAATGAGCAGTTCTTC. It specifies CASSLAGNEQFF. The J gene is TRBJ2-1, the V gene TRBV5-1; no definite D call. With 0 bases removed from V and 7 bases from J, the gap between germline ends came to 5 bases. Germline V gene lookup returns CDR1 SGHRS and CDR2 YFSETQ. The CDR3 spans 12 residues. Full variable domain (outside the CDR3, taken from reference TRBV5-1 and TRBJ2-1): KAGVTQTPRYLIKTRGQQVTLSCSPISGHRSVSWYQQTPGQGLQFLFEYFSETQRNKGNFPGRFSGRQFSNSRSEMNVSTLELGDSALYLCASSLAGNEQFFGPGTRLTVL.

The chain combines TRBV6-6 with TRBJ1-1, with no clear D. Germline V gene lookup returns CDR1 MNHNY and CDR2 SVGAGI (reference sequence). V gave up 2 bases and J gave up 4 bases, with 8 bases separating them. The CDR3 sequence is 13 residues long. The CDR3 reads CASSYNSGTEAFF. CDR3 bases: TGTGCCAGCAGTTACAACTCGGGCACTGAAGCTTTCTTT.

To note about this clone: Other DNA sequences from this sample encode an identical CDR3 as well. V usage is TRBV6-6 and J usage is TRBJ2-3, with D possibly being TRBD2 (6 bases). CDR1 is MNHNY and CDR2 is SVGAGI in the germline V gene (reference sequence). V gave up 4 bases and J gave up 3 bases, with 8 bases separating them. The CDR3 extends over 13 amino acids. This CDR3 reads CASSSGGTDTQYF. CDR3 bases: TGTGCCAGCAGTTCCGGGGGTACAGATACGCAGTATTTT.

As for this clone: The sample has other DNA sequences that encode this CDR3 too. The chain combines TRBV27 with TRBJ1-2; 8 bases are a match to TRBD1. CDR1 MNHEY and CDR2 SMNVEV come from the germline V gene (reference sequence). With V trimmed by 5 bases and J by 6 bases, 5 bases remained unmatched. The CDR3 has 13 residues. This CDR3 is CASSPWTGNGYTF. In DNA form, the CDR3 reads TGTGCCAGCAGTCCCTGGACAGGGAATGGCTACACCTTC.

The V gene is TRBV5-1, the J gene TRBJ2-7; D possibly corresponds to TRBD2 (6 bases). The CDR3 consists of 15 residues. Germline-derived CDR1 and CDR2 are SGHRS and YFSETQ. Trimming took off 5 bases at V and 2 bases at J, with 17 bases between the two ends. CDR3 nucleotides: TGCGCCAGCAGAACCCCCGGGGAGGCAACCTACGAGCAGTACTTC. Amino acids: CASRTPGEATYEQYF.

This chain uses TRBV13 with TRBJ2-3; weak D call: TRBD1 (6 bases). CDR1 is PRHDT and CDR2 is FYEKMQ in the germline V gene (reference sequence). Trimming left V 2 bases short and J 6 bases short, with 18 bases between. The CDR3 is 16 residues long. CDR3 in DNA: TGTGCCAGCAGCTTATCCGGCAGGGGATACGGGGATACGCAGTATTTT. Translation: CASSLSGRGYGDTQYF. The whole variable domain, filled in from reference TRBV13 and TRBJ2-3, reads AAGVIQSPRHLIKEKRETATLKCYPIPRHDTVYWYQQGPGQDPQFLISFYEKMQSDKGSIPDRFSAQQFSDYHSELNMSSLELGDSALYFCASSLSGRGYGDTQYFGPGTRLTVL.

This rearrangement joins TRBV13 to TRBJ2-7, with 10 bases aligning to TRBD2. In germline, CDR1 is PRHDT, CDR2 FYEKMQ (reference sequence). This CDR3 has 15 amino acids. After removal of 1 base from V and 3 bases from J, the junction contained 3 bases not matched to a gene. CDR3 nucleotides: TGTGCCAGCAGCTTAGAAGGGACTAGCGTCTACGAGCAGTACTTC. Amino acids: CASSLEGTSVYEQYF. Based on the CDR3 plus reference TRBV13 and TRBJ2-7, the full variable domain is AAGVIQSPRHLIKEKRETATLKCYPIPRHDTVYWYQQGPGQDPQFLISFYEKMQSDKGSIPDRFSAQQFSDYHSELNMSSLELGDSALYFCASSLEGTSVYEQYFGPGTRLTVT.

This rearrangement joins TRBV5-6 to TRBJ2-7, with TRBD1 as a possible D gene (5 bases). Germline values: CDR1 SGHDT, CDR2 YYEEEE. V lost 2 bases to trimming and J lost 2 bases, with 11 bases between them. CDR3 size: 14 residues. This CDR3 is CASSFLQETYEQYF. CDR3 sequence (DNA): TGTGCCAGCAGCTTTCTACAGGAGACCTACGAGCAGTACTTC.

The chain combines TRBV5-6 with TRBJ1-5; D is unclear. The germline gives CDR1 SGHDT, CDR2 YYEEEE. The ends were cut back, 5 bases at V and 1 base at J, with 10 bases in the middle. The CDR3 is made up of 14 amino acids. CDR3 nucleotides: TGTGCCAGCAGGGATTCCATGAGCAATCAGCCCCAGCATTTT. This encodes CASRDSMSNQPQHF. Filled out from reference TRBV5-6 and TRBJ1-5, the complete variable domain reads DAGVTQSPTHLIKTRGQQVTLRCSPKSGHDTVSWYQQALGQGPQFIFQYYEEEERQRGNFPDRFSGHQFPNYSSELNVNALLLGDSALYLCASRDSMSNQPQHFGDGTRLSIL.

This clone has just one count. The chain combines TRBV10-1 with TRBJ2-2; perhaps TRBD2 as D (5 bases). V was clipped by 0 bases and J by 4 bases, with 15 bases between them. From germline, CDR1 is WNHNN and CDR2 SYGVQD (reference sequence). CDR3 length: 17 amino acids. CDR3 sequence reads: CASSESRAGPSTGELFF. The CDR3 DNA sequence: TGCGCCAGCAGTGAGTCGAGGGCAGGTCCCTCCACCGGGGAGCTGTTTTTT.

The chain combines TRBV4-1 with TRBJ2-1; 7 nucleotides agree with TRBD2. The junction had 5 bases not matched to a gene; V was cut back by 0 bases and J by 3 bases. CDR1 and CDR2 from the germline V gene are MGHRA and YSYEKL. The length of the CDR3 is 16 residues. CDR3 sequence: CASSQEAGLGYNEQFF. CDR3 in DNA: TGCGCCAGCAGCCAAGAAGCGGGACTGGGCTACAATGAGCAGTTCTTC.

The CDR3 reads CASSFTGRGGYNSPLHF. Written as DNA, the CDR3 is TGTGCCAGCAGCTTCACAGGGAGAGGGGGTTATAATTCACCCCTCCACTTT. The V gene is TRBV2, the J gene TRBJ1-6; D is perhaps TRBD1 (6 bases). The CDR3 runs to 17 residues. The germline V gene encodes CDR1 SNHLY and CDR2 FYNNEI. Trimming left V 6 bases short and J 4 bases short, with 19 bases between.

The chain couples TRBV25-1 to TRBJ2-1; possibly TRBD1 for D (6 bases). The CDR3 is 14 amino acids. Germline V CDR1 and CDR2: MGHDK, SYGVNS. The V gene lost 6 bases and the J gene lost 1 base, with 10 bases spanning the gap. The CDR3 sequence is CASRLTGSYNEQFF. In DNA form, the CDR3 reads TGTGCCAGCAGACTCACAGGGTCCTACAATGAGCAGTTCTTC.

The chain couples TRBV10-1 to TRBJ2-7; perhaps TRBD2 as D (6 bases). The CDR3 consists of 13 residues. V dropped 0 bases and J dropped 5 bases, with 8 bases sitting between them. Germline assignment: CDR1 WNHNN and CDR2 SYGVQD (reference sequence). Written as DNA, the CDR3 is TGCGCCAGCAGTGAGTCGGAGGGTCACGAGCAGTACTTC. This encodes CASSESEGHEQYF.

The V gene is TRBV4-1, the J gene TRBJ2-2; D possibly corresponds to TRBD2 (5 bases). V gave up 0 bases and J gave up 2 bases, with 10 bases separating them. The CDR3 runs to 16 residues. The germline gives CDR1 MGHRA, CDR2 YSYEKL. CDR3 sequence reads: CASSQDPSPNTGELFF. CDR3 nucleotide sequence: TGCGCCAGCAGCCAAGATCCTAGCCCAAACACCGGGGAGCTGTTTTTT.

The rearrangement uses TRBV4-1 and TRBJ1-2; 7 bases are shared with TRBD1. V was clipped by 3 bases and J by 0 bases; unmatched bases: 7. CDR3 size: 16 residues. CDR1 and CDR2 (germline): MGHRA, YSYEKL. The CDR3 region is CASSHLTGAANYGYTF. The DNA for the CDR3 is TGCGCCAGCAGCCACCTTACAGGGGCCGCTAACTATGGCTACACCTTC.

This rearrangement joins TRBV4-3 to TRBJ2-1; the match to TRBD1 covers 7 bases. Germline CDR1 and CDR2: LGHNA and YSLEER. The CDR3 is made up of 16 amino acids. With V trimmed by 0 bases and J by 4 bases, 6 bases remained unmatched. The CDR3 is CASSQESGTEYNEQFF. For the CDR3, the DNA is TGCGCCAGCAGCCAAGAATCCGGGACAGAGTACAATGAGCAGTTCTTC.